The T cell receptor beta chain described here comes from a study of cytomegalovirus exposure and HLA in healthy donors. PCR used 60 Vbeta primers and 13 Jbeta primers. Libraries were prepared by immunoSEQ multiplex PCR; TCRdb keeps only in-frame clonotypes and omits some of them. The data contain more than 90,000 clones, about 70% of them seen just once; the ten biggest clones take up 0.87%. This clone is a singleton in its sample. This CDR3 has 17 amino acids. V lost 4 bases, J lost 2 bases, and 8 bases stayed unmatched. CDR1 and CDR2 from the germline V gene are SGHAT and FQNNGV. This chain uses TRBV11-2 with TRBJ2-3; TRBD2 matches 11 bases. The sample taken for sequencing was PBMCs. This receptor was identified in a woman under 40 in good health and CMV-seronegative. CDR3 in DNA: TGTGCCAGCAGCTCCCTGGCTAGCGGGGGGATCACAGATACGCAGTATTTT. This translates into CASSSLASGGITDTQYF.